This record looks at one T cell receptor beta chain sequence and its context. The source of the sample is a study of blood T cell repertoires in COVID-19. Study information: Donors in the United States, Italy and Spain gave samples during acute or convalescent COVID-19.

The ends were cut back, 4 bases at V and 0 bases at J, with 15 bases in the middle. This CDR3 spans 16 amino acids. Per germline, CDR1 SGHRS and CDR2 YFSETQ. Authors' processing steps: Amplification with reference gene primers provided the estimates of nucleated cell counts. Measured with immunoSEQ multiplex PCR; TCRdb has only the in-frame clones, and not every one. The V and J calls and clone size are taken from that table; D and trimming were inferred from the DNA. Seen here are 120,000 to 150,000 clones, about four fifths observed once, and the top ten hold over 12%. Specimen: peripheral blood. The clonotype was recovered from a human donor with acute or convalescent COVID-19. The donor label of this sample is uncertain. This sequence joins TRBV5-1 and TRBJ2-3; D may be TRBD1 (7 bases). Here the CDR3 reads CASSPRGTASTDTQYF. In DNA, the CDR3 is TGCGCCAGCAGCCCCCGGGGGACAGCCAGCACAGATACGCAGTATTTT. Variable domain in full (rest from reference TRBV5-1 and TRBJ2-3): KAGVTQTPRYLIKTRGQQVTLSCSPISGHRSVSWYQQTPGQGLQFLFEYFSETQRNKGNFPGRFSGRQFSNSRSEMNVSTLELGDSALYLCASSPRGTASTDTQYFGPGTRLTVL.